These 24 T cell receptor beta chains originate from one sample sequenced in a study of metastatic and nonmetastatic thyroid tumors. Thyroid surgery was preceded by no treatment in any patient. TCRdb used MiXCR to call clones anew from the PCR reads. This table holds 45,000 to 50,000 clones, around 25% found once. The sequenced material came from blood. These receptors originate from a male donor with papillary thyroid cancer or a benign thyroid nodule (not recorded which). Some clones in this sample may be carry-over from other donors' samples.

This clone was counted at least ten times. Possible read error: a much larger clone is one base away. The gene calls are TRBV5-1 and TRBJ2-1, with D perhaps matching TRBD2 (7 bases). The CDR3 covers 16 residues. Trimming pared 1 base from V and 4 bases from J, leaving 15 bases between. Germline assignment: CDR1 SGHRS and CDR2 YFSETQ. The chain's CDR3 is CASSLRWGGPYNEQFF. CDR3 in DNA: TGCGCCAGCAGCTTGCGCTGGGGGGGCCCTTACAATGAGCAGTTCTTC.

The CDR3 sequence is CATSEPRDSSTDTQYF. The CDR3 nucleotides read TGTGCCACCAGTGAACCCCGGGACTCTAGCACAGATACGCAGTATTTT. The rearrangement uses TRBV24-1 and TRBJ2-3; D is perhaps TRBD2 (6 bases). Germline-derived CDR1 and CDR2 are KGHDR and SFDVKD. Trimming removed 4 bases from V and 0 bases from J, with 13 bases in between. CDR3 size: 16 residues.

This clone was recorded many times. This sequence joins TRBV14 and TRBJ2-1, with 9 positions matching TRBD2. The CDR3 covers 16 residues. In germline, CDR1 is SGHDN, CDR2 FVKESK. V gave up 2 bases and J gave up 4 bases; unmatched junction bases: 6. As DNA, the CDR3 is TGTGCCAGCAGCCAATTCGGTAGCGGGAGTTACAATGAGCAGTTCTTC. This translates into CASSQFGSGSYNEQFF.

In its sample, this clone was seen many times. The gene calls are TRBV6-5 and TRBJ2-1; 7 nucleotides line up with TRBD2. The germline V gene encodes CDR1 MNHEY and CDR2 SVGAGI. Unmatched junction bases numbered 7, after V lost 0 bases and J lost 14 bases. The CDR3 loop spans 13 amino acids. The CDR3 DNA follows: TGTGCCAGCAGTTACTCGGGGGGAGGGAGAGAGTTCTTC. Residues: CASSYSGGGREFF.

This clone was seen only a few times. The J gene is TRBJ2-7, the V gene TRBV6-2 or TRBV6-3; TRBD1 aligns across 9 bases. V dropped 5 bases and J dropped 5; count of bases not matched to a gene: 19. Germline V gives CDR1 MNHEY, CDR2 SVGEGT. The CDR3 totals 18 residues. CDR3 loop: CASSPGGAQGAKVHEQYF. The CDR3 bases are TGTGCCAGCAGTCCCGGCGGCGCACAGGGGGCGAAGGTCCACGAGCAGTACTTC.

This clone appeared many times. This chain uses TRBV6-1 with TRBJ2-4, with 7 nucleotides matching TRBD2. J gave up 0 bases and V 6 bases, and 11 bases lay outside the gene matches. This CDR3 spans 17 amino acids. CDR1 is MNHNS, CDR2 SASEGT, per germline. The CDR3 coding sequence is TGTGCCAGCAGCCTTAGACTAGCCGGGCAAGCCAAAAACATTCAGTACTTC. This codes for CASSLRLAGQAKNIQYF.

This clone was recorded at least ten times. The CDR3 DNA is TGTGCCAGCAGTCTCCGACAGGCACGACAAGAGACCCAGTACTTC. As protein: CASSLRQARQETQYF. V and J are TRBV12-3 or TRBV12-4 and TRBJ2-5; tentatively, D is TRBD1 (6 bases). V shed 5 bases and J shed 2 bases, with 15 bases lying between them. The CDR3 spans 15 residues.

This clone came up a few times. This rearrangement joins TRBV29-1 to TRBJ1-5, with D hard to call. V lost 0 bases to trimming and J lost 1 base, with 7 bases between them. The CDR3 contains 14 residues. Germline V gene sequence: CDR1 SQVTM, CDR2 ANQGSEA. CDR3 DNA sequence: TGCAGCGTTGAAGATCCCGGCAGCAATCAGCCCCAGCATTTT. This sequence encodes CSVEDPGSNQPQHF.

This clone was found many times. V is TRBV5-1 and J is TRBJ2-3, with D maybe TRBD2 (5 bases). Germline V CDR1 and CDR2: SGHRS, YFSETQ. V was pared by 4 bases and J by 2 bases, with 11 bases between. The CDR3 sequence is 14 residues long. The CDR3 nucleotides read TGCGCCAGCAGCGGGAGCTTCTTCACAGATACGCAGTATTTT. It translates to CASSGSFFTDTQYF. Using reference TRBV5-1 and TRBJ2-3 for the parts outside the CDR3, the full variable domain is KAGVTQTPRYLIKTRGQQVTLSCSPISGHRSVSWYQQTPGQGLQFLFEYFSETQRNKGNFPGRFSGRQFSNSRSEMNVSTLELGDSALYLCASSGSFFTDTQYFGPGTRLTVL.

This clone was counted many times. The chain carries TRBV19 and TRBJ1-2; D unclear. CDR1 is LNHDA and CDR2 is SQIVND in the germline V gene (reference sequence). V lost 3 bases and J 3 bases, leaving 14 bases between the germline ends. This CDR3 is 15 amino acids long. The CDR3 spells CASSMTGSSHYGYTF. The CDR3 coding sequence is TGTGCCAGTAGTATGACCGGCAGCAGCCACTATGGCTACACCTTC. The variable domain in full, with the rest retrieved from reference TRBV19 and TRBJ1-2, is DGGITQSPKYLFRKEGQNVTLSCEQNLNHDAMYWYRQDPGQGLRLIYYSQIVNDFQKGDIAEGYSVSREKKESFPLTVTSAQKNPTAFYLCASSMTGSSHYGYTFGSGTRLTVV.

In its sample, this clone was seen many times. Germline is not matched at one junction end, which may reflect a read error. The chain combines TRBV20-1 with TRBJ2-7; possibly TRBD2 for D (6 bases). CDR3 length: 14 residues. The germline gives CDR1 DFQATT, CDR2 SNEGSKA (reference sequence). The CDR3 DNA reads as TGCAGTGTTAGAGGTTCGGGGGACCCCTACGAGCAGTACTTC. Protein product: CSVRGSGDPYEQYF.

The J gene is TRBJ1-1, the V gene TRBV18; possibly TRBD1 for D (5 bases). Germline loops: CDR1 KGHSH, CDR2 LQKENI. This CDR3 region has 13 residues. V lost 2 bases and J lost 3, with 7 bases in between. In DNA form, the CDR3 reads TGTGCCAGCTCACCAATAGGGGACACTGAAGCTTTCTTT. This encodes CASSPIGDTEAFF.

By frequency in the sample, this clone is medium-sized. The V gene is TRBV6-2 or TRBV6-3, the J gene TRBJ1-1; D is possibly TRBD1 (6 bases). This CDR3 is built from 14 residues. Trimming pared 6 bases from V and 0 bases from J, leaving 11 bases between. Germline V gives CDR1 MNHEY, CDR2 SVGEGT. The CDR3 is CASRGATMNTEAFF. CDR3 bases: TGTGCCAGCAGGGGGGCAACAATGAACACTGAAGCTTTCTTT.

The chain links TRBV20-1 to TRBJ2-2; D gene ambiguous. The germline V gene encodes CDR1 DFQATT and CDR2 SNEGSKA (reference sequence). V lost 1 base and J lost 0, with 6 bases in between. The CDR3 is made up of 14 amino acids. The DNA for the CDR3 is TGCAGTGCTAGAGGACTCTCGAACACCGGGGAGCTGTTTTTT. Translating gives CSARGLSNTGELFF.

The chain has TRBV6-1 and TRBJ2-7; 8 bases map to TRBD2. CDR3 length: 14 amino acids. Germline V CDR1 and CDR2: MNHNS, SASEGT. V gave up 4 bases and J gave up 4 bases; unmatched junction bases: 6. The CDR3 region is CASSAAGVRYEQYF. CDR3 nucleotides: TGTGCCAGCAGTGCAGCGGGAGTCAGGTACGAGCAGTACTTC.

This chain connects TRBV6-5 to TRBJ1-5; D gene unclear. The CDR3 has 13 residues. The germline V gene has CDR1 MNHEY and CDR2 SVGAGI. Trimming removed 0 bases at V and 9 bases at J, with 9 bases between. CDR3 bases: TGTGCCAGCAGTTACTCAGCAAGCCGGCCCCAGCATTTT. Amino acids: CASSYSASRPQHF.

This clone was observed at least ten times. The chain couples TRBV15 to TRBJ1-2; D might be TRBD1 (5 bases). This CDR3 region has 14 residues. Trimming took 6 bases from V and 5 from J, leaving 16 bases between them. Germline V gene lookup returns CDR1 LNHNV and CDR2 YYDKDF (reference sequence). CDR3: CATSAGGVPYGYTF. CDR3 bases: TGTGCCACCAGTGCCGGGGGGGTCCCATATGGCTACACCTTC.

This chain connects TRBV20-1 to TRBJ2-7, with D unclear. Looked up from germline, CDR1 is DFQATT and CDR2 is SNEGSKA (reference sequence). Trimming removed 1 base at V and 3 bases at J, with 13 bases between. The CDR3 covers 14 residues. The CDR3 nucleotides read TGCAGTGCTAGAGGGGTTGCGTTAGGCTACGAGCAGTACTTC. It codes for CSARGVALGYEQYF.

The gene calls are TRBV12-3 or TRBV12-4 and TRBJ2-7, with 8 positions matching TRBD2. V trimming: 6 bases; J trimming: 5 bases; junction bases outside the gene matches: 6. The CDR3 runs 13 residues. The CDR3 DNA reads TGTGCCAGCAGCTCGGGGGGGACGGACGAGCAGTACTTC. Its translation: CASSSGGTDEQYF.

This clone was detected a few times. This may arise from a read error, as a much more abundant clone is one base away. Other DNA sequences within the sample encode an identical CDR3. V and J are TRBV20-1 and TRBJ2-3; D is unresolved. This CDR3 comprises 12 residues. V lost 6 bases and J 1 base, leaving 8 bases between the germline ends. The germline gives CDR1 DFQATT, CDR2 SNEGSKA (reference sequence). CDR3 coding DNA: TGCAGTGCGGCAGGAGGCACAGATACGCAGTATTTT. This encodes CSAAGGTDTQYF.

This clone occurred a few times. The chain's CDR3 is CASSRTEPPYEQYF. The CDR3 DNA reads TGTGCCAGCAGCCGGACAGAACCTCCCTACGAGCAGTACTTC. The chain carries TRBV12-3 or TRBV12-4 and TRBJ2-7; possible D gene TRBD1, 6 bases. The CDR3 runs to 14 residues. Trimming stripped 6 bases from V and 2 bases from J, with 14 bases between.

CDR3 nucleotides: TGTGCCAGTAGTGCCCGGACTATTGGGGATCGTGATGAGCAGTTCTTC. This encodes CASSARTIGDRDEQFF. The V and J genes are TRBV19 and TRBJ2-1, with D perhaps TRBD2 (6 bases). Germline-derived CDR1 and CDR2 are LNHDA and SQIVND (reference sequence). There are 16 residues in the CDR3. V lost 5 bases, J lost 8 bases, and 22 bases lay in between.

The table lists this clone with many counts. The CDR3 DNA follows: TGCGCCAGCAGCTTTGGGGGACAGGGGGACACTGGCTACACCTTC. Amino acids: CASSFGGQGDTGYTF. This chain connects TRBV5-1 to TRBJ1-2; 11 bases line up with TRBD1. The V gene end was trimmed by 2 bases and the J gene end by 7 bases; junction bases not matched to a gene: 7. There are 15 residues in the CDR3. Germline loops: CDR1 SGHRS, CDR2 YFSETQ.

This clone was detected a few times. The rearrangement joins TRBV6-1 to TRBJ1-1, with D possibly TRBD1 on 6 matching bases. CDR1 and CDR2 (germline): MNHNS, SASEGT. V was clipped by 8 bases and J by 2 bases, with 12 bases between them. This CDR3 region has 13 residues. CDR3 nucleotides: TGTGCCAGCTGCACAGGGTTCAACACTGAAGCTTTCTTT. This translates into CASCTGFNTEAFF.